This TCR beta chain was retrieved from a study of T cells in localized non-small cell lung cancer. General observations from the study: Higher blood T cell density tracked longer overall survival. One tumor region alone was sequenced, and heterogeneity therefore remains possible. In adjacent lung appeared a median approximately 61 of the top 100 tumor clones.

Using immunoSEQ multiplex PCR, the repertoire was profiled, and TCRdb retains in-frame clones only, with some absent. The repertoire holds around 35,000 clones, with 87% as singletons. A word on this clone: What it recognizes is unknown.

V shed 5 bases and J shed 0 bases, with 11 bases lying between them. Germline lookup yields CDR1 SGHRS and CDR2 YFSETQ. The CDR3 has 14 residues. Sequences were derived from peripheral blood, sampled before any cancer treatment. The chain recombines TRBV5-1 with TRBJ2-5; no clear D. The TCR originated in a woman aged 40 to 75 with stage I lung adenocarcinoma. CDR3 nucleotide sequence: TGCGCCAGCAGTCCCACTTCGTACCAAGAGACCCAGTACTTC. Translation gives CASSPTSYQETQYF.